This TCR beta chain stems from a study of tumor and adjacent non-tumor tissue in lung cancer. The library came from three nested PCR rounds adapted from ARM-PCR protocols. One entry per CDR3 protein, called by TCRdb with MiXCR from the multiplex PCR reads. Of about 50,000 distinct CDR3 sequences listed, 74% were seen once; the top ten hold around 23%. A note on this clonotype: A junction end diverges from the germline sequence, so it may reflect a read error.

This sample's RNA came from whole unsorted tissue. This non-tumor lung sample came from over 3 cm beyond the tumor edge. Germline V CDR1 and CDR2: MNHEY, SVGAGI. This CDR3 has 14 amino acids. The V and J genes are TRBV6-5 and TRBJ2-5; D is possibly TRBD2 (5 bases). The sample taken for sequencing was distant non-tumor lung tissue. This TCR derives from a woman in her sixties or seventies with non-small cell lung cancer. The CDR3 DNA sequence: TGTGCCAGCAGTCGGAGAGGGTGCCAAAAGACCCAGTACTTC. Translating it yields CASSRRGCQKTQYF.